A single sample is the source of the 5 T cell receptor beta chains below, sequenced in a study of blood T cell repertoires in COVID-19. Some clones are missing from TCRdb's copy, which holds only in-frame ones; the method was immunoSEQ multiplex PCR. Among some 100,000 clones listed, approximately 91% were seen once. The source material was peripheral blood. The receptors originated from a woman between 55 and 75 years old with acute or convalescent COVID-19.

The CDR3, as DNA: TGTGCCAGCAGTGAAAAATGGGGGGGGCGACAAGAGCAGTTCTTC. Translated: CASSEKWGGRQEQFF. The rearrangement uses TRBV6-1 and TRBJ2-1; perhaps TRBD2 as D (7 bases). The CDR3 is 15 residues long. Trimming removed 2 bases from V and 10 bases from J, with 18 bases in between. Germline V gene sequence: CDR1 MNHNS, CDR2 SASEGT.

The chain combines TRBV3-1 (or the pseudogene TRBV3-2) with TRBJ2-7; TRBD2 agrees at 10 bases. V lost 0 bases to trimming and J lost 2 bases; unmatched junction nucleotides: 10. The CDR3 spans 18 residues. The germline CDR1 and CDR2 sequences are LGHDT and YNNKEL (reference sequence). The CDR3 spells CASSQDGLSGRAPYEQYF. CDR3 DNA: TGTGCCAGCAGCCAAGATGGGCTCAGCGGGAGGGCCCCCTACGAGCAGTACTTC.

This clone has a handful of counts. V and J are TRBV29-1 and TRBJ1-3, with 7 bases fitting TRBD1. Trimming took 6 bases from V and 0 from J; bases not matched to a gene: 11. The CDR3 has 16 residues. Germline assignment: CDR1 SQVTM and CDR2 ANQGSEA. CDR3 in amino acids: CSVGERQGGSGNTIYF. The CDR3 DNA reads as TGCAGCGTCGGTGAAAGACAGGGAGGCTCTGGAAACACCATATATTTT.

This chain connects TRBV5-1 to TRBJ2-1; D is possibly TRBD2 (6 bases). The CDR3 loop spans 16 amino acids. V was cut by 0 bases and J by 5 bases, with 15 bases left in between. Germline CDR1 and CDR2: SGHRS and YFSETQ. The CDR3 region has the DNA TGCGCCAGCAGCTTGGTGGGTAGCGGCAGGAACAATGAGCAGTTCTTC. Translation gives CASSLVGSGRNNEQFF.

V and J are TRBV18 and TRBJ1-5; no clear D gene. V dropped 3 bases and J dropped 9 bases, with 15 bases sitting between them. The CDR3 has 14 residues. Germline V gene data show CDR1 as KGHSH and CDR2 as LQKENI. The CDR3 DNA reads TGTGCCAGCTCACCGGGAGCACCCGGTCGGCCCCAGCATTTT. Its translation is CASSPGAPGRPQHF.